This TCR beta chain was identified in a study of blood T cell repertoires in COVID-19. For the study at large: There were acute and convalescent COVID-19 samples, and they came from the United States, Italy and Spain.

The CDR3 sequence is 16 residues long. From germline, CDR1 is ENHRY and CDR2 SYGVKD. The V segment lost 9 bases and the J segment 2 bases; nucleotides outside the gene matches: 9. The table came from immunoSEQ multiplex PCR; TCRdb's copy has only in-frame clones and leaves some out. The sample lists about 56,000 clones, 70% to 90% seen once, with over 15% in the top ten. This TCR was sampled from a human donor in a cohort sampled during active COVID-19. The chain has TRBV10-3 and TRBJ2-2; 10 bases are a match to TRBD2. The material sequenced was peripheral blood. The CDR3 DNA follows: TGTGCCATTCCCCAGACTAGCGGGTATAACACCGGGGAGCTGTTTTTT. Protein product: CAIPQTSGYNTGELFF.